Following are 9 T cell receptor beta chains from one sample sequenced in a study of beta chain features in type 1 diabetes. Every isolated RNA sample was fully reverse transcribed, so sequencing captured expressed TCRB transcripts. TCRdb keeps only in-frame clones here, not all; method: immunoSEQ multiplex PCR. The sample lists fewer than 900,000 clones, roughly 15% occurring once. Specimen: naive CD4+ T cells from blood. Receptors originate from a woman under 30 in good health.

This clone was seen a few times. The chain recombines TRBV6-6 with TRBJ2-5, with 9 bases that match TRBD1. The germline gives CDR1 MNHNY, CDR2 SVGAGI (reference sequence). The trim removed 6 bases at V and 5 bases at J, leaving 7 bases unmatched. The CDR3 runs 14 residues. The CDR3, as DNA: TGTGCCAGCAGGTCACAGGGGGCCGGGGAGACCCAGTACTTC. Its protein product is CASRSQGAGETQYF.

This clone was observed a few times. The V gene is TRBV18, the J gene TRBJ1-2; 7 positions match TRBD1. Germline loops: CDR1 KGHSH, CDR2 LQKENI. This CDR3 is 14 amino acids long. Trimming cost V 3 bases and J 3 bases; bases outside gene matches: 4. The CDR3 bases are TGTGCCAGCTCACCGGACAGGAGCTACTATGGCTACACCTTC. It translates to CASSPDRSYYGYTF.

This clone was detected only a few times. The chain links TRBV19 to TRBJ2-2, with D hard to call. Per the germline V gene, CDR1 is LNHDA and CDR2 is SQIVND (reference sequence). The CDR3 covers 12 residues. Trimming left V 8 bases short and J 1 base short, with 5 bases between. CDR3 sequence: CASSKNTGELFF. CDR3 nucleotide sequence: TGTGCCAGTTCAAAGAACACCGGGGAGCTGTTTTTT.

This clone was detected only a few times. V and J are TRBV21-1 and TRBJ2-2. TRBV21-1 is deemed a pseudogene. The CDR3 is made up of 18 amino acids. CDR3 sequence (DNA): TGTGCCAGCAGCAAAAATCTGGCGCAGGGAGTGGACACCGGGGAGCTGTTTTTT. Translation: CASSKNLAQGVDTGELFF.

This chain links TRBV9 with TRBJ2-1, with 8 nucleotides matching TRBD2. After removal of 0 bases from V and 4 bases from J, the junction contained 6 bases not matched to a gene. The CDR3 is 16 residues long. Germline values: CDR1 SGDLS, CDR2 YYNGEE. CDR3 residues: CASSVGPSGLYNEQFF. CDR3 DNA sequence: TGTGCCAGCAGCGTAGGGCCTAGCGGGTTATACAATGAGCAGTTCTTC.

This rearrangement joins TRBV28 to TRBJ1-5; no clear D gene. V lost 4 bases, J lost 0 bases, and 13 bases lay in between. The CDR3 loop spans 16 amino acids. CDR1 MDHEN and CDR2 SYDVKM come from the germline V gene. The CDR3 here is CASSSQHTYSNQPQHF. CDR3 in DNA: TGTGCCAGCAGTTCCCAACACACCTATAGCAATCAGCCCCAGCATTTT.

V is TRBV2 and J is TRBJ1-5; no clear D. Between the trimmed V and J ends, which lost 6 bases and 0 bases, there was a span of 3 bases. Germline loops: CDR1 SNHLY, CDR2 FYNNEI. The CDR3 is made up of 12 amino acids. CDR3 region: CASSYSNQPQHF. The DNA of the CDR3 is TGTGCCAGCAGCTATAGCAATCAGCCCCAGCATTTT.

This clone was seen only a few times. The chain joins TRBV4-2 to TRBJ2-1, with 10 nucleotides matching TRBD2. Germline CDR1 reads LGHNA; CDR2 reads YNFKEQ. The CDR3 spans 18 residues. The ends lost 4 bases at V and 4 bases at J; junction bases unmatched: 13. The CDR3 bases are TGTGCCAGCAGCCCCCGGCTTCTAGGTAGCGGGGGGTACAATGAGCAGTTCTTC. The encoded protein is CASSPRLLGSGGYNEQFF.

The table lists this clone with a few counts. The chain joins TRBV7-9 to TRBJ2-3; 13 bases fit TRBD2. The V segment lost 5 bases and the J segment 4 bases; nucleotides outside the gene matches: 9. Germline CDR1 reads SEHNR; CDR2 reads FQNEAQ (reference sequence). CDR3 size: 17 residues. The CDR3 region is CASSRSGLAGVADTQYF. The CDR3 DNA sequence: TGTGCCAGCAGCCGCTCCGGACTAGCGGGAGTTGCAGATACGCAGTATTTT.